Following are 20 T cell receptor beta chains from one sample sequenced in a study of neoadjuvant nivolumab and ipilimumab in lung cancer. Assay: immunoSEQ multiplex PCR; the TCRdb copy retains only in-frame clones and omits some. The table shows roughly 39,000 clones, with approximately 92% occurring only once. The starting material was peripheral blood, obtained before neoadjuvant nivolumab, alone or with ipilimumab. These TCRs come from an adult with non-small cell lung cancer.

The chain is built from TRBV29-1 and TRBJ2-7; no clear D gene. The V end was cut by 6 bases, the J end by 0 bases, with 15 bases between. The CDR3 extends over 14 amino acids. Germline V gene sequence: CDR1 SQVTM, CDR2 ANQGSEA. CDR3 region: CSVRPSVDSYEQYF. CDR3 coding DNA: TGCAGCGTCCGACCGTCGGTTGACTCCTACGAGCAGTACTTC.

The V and J genes are TRBV15 and TRBJ2-1, with TRBD2 identical over 10 bases. Germline lookup yields CDR1 LNHNV and CDR2 YYDKDF (reference sequence). V lost 3 bases to trimming and J lost 8 bases; unmatched junction nucleotides: 13. This CDR3 comprises 17 residues. CDR3 protein: CATSSRVSSGSRDEQFF. The DNA of the CDR3 is TGTGCCACCAGCAGCCGTGTGTCTAGCGGGAGCCGGGATGAGCAGTTCTTC.

The V and J genes are TRBV6-5 and TRBJ2-7, with 8 bases aligning to TRBD2. The germline gives CDR1 MNHEY, CDR2 SVGAGI. This CDR3 is built from 15 residues. V lost 2 bases to trimming and J lost 3 bases; unmatched junction nucleotides: 6. The CDR3 nucleotides are TGTGCCAGCAGTTACACGGCGGGAGGCCTCTACGAGCAGTACTTC. This translates into CASSYTAGGLYEQYF.

This clone has only a few counts. This chain joins TRBV7-9 and TRBJ2-5; possibly TRBD1 or TRBD2 for D (6 bases each). Looked up from germline, CDR1 is SEHNR and CDR2 is FQNEAQ (reference sequence). The V and J ends lost 5 bases and 2 bases respectively, with 12 bases between them. The CDR3 extends over 14 amino acids. The CDR3, as DNA: TGTGCCAGCAGCGGCGGGACATGGCAAGAGACCCAGTACTTC. As protein: CASSGGTWQETQYF.

The V gene is TRBV10-3, the J gene TRBJ2-7; TRBD2 agrees at 8 bases. Germline V lookup: CDR1 ENHRY, CDR2 SYGVKD. With 6 bases clipped from V and 3 bases from J, the junction kept 7 bases outside the gene matches. The CDR3 extends over 14 amino acids. CDR3 sequence (DNA): TGTGCCATCAGGAGGCAGCGGGAGAACTACGAGCAGTACTTC. Its protein is CAIRRQRENYEQYF.

V and J are TRBV29-1 and TRBJ2-3; TRBD2 matches at 7 bases. V lost 6 bases, J lost 8 bases, and 14 bases stayed unmatched. This CDR3 contains 14 residues. Germline V gene data show CDR1 as SQVTM and CDR2 as ANQGSEA. The CDR3 sequence: CSVSGTTAGGTQYF. The CDR3 nucleotides are TGCAGCGTGAGCGGGACCACGGCAGGAGGTACGCAGTATTTT.

This clone came up a few times. The V gene is TRBV9, the J gene TRBJ1-4; D is unresolved. This CDR3 comprises 15 residues. Trimming took 0 bases from V and 2 from J, leaving 8 bases between them. Germline V CDR1 and CDR2: SGDLS, YYNGEE. The CDR3 here is CASSVAWSTNEKLFF. The CDR3 DNA is TGTGCCAGCAGCGTAGCCTGGTCTACTAATGAAAAACTGTTTTTT. The variable domain in full, with the rest retrieved from reference TRBV9 and TRBJ1-4, is DSGVTQTPKHLITATGQRVTLRCSPRSGDLSVYWYQQSLDQGLQFLIQYYNGEERAKGNILERFSAQQFPDLHSELNLSSLELGDSALYFCASSVAWSTNEKLFFGSGTQLSVL.

The chain links TRBV6-5 to TRBJ2-1; D remains ambiguous. V lost 7 bases and J lost 0, with 10 bases in between. Germline CDR1 reads MNHEY; CDR2 reads SVGAGI. The CDR3 loop spans 14 amino acids. The CDR3 DNA is TGTGCCAGCACCAGACGGAGCTCCTACAATGAGCAGTTCTTC. Protein product: CASTRRSSYNEQFF.

The rearrangement uses TRBV7-2 and TRBJ1-1, with D possibly being TRBD1 (5 bases). Germline CDR1 and CDR2: SGHTA and FQGNSA. CDR3 length: 15 residues. With 1 base removed from V and 4 bases from J, the gap between germline ends came to 13 bases. In DNA form, the CDR3 reads TGTGCCAGCAGCTTAGTGGGGGGAAGCTTCACTGAAGCTTTCTTT. This gives the protein CASSLVGGSFTEAFF. Drawing the rest from reference TRBV7-2 and TRBJ1-1, the complete variable domain is GAGVSQSPSNKVTEKGKDVELRCDPISGHTALYWYRQSLGQGLEFLIYFQGNSAPDKSGLPSDRFSAERTGGSVSTLTIQRTQQEDSAVYLCASSLVGGSFTEAFFGQGTRLTVV.

The chain carries TRBV19 and TRBJ2-3, with D possibly matching TRBD1 (6 bases). The CDR3 has 12 amino acids. The V end was cut by 7 bases, the J end by 6 bases, with 11 bases between. Germline V gene lookup returns CDR1 LNHDA and CDR2 SQIVND (reference sequence). In DNA, the CDR3 is TGTGCCAGTACCGACAGGCCGGATACGCAGTATTTT. Translating it yields CASTDRPDTQYF. Supplemented by reference TRBV19 and TRBJ2-3, the full variable domain reads DGGITQSPKYLFRKEGQNVTLSCEQNLNHDAMYWYRQDPGQGLRLIYYSQIVNDFQKGDIAEGYSVSREKKESFPLTVTSAQKNPTAFYLCASTDRPDTQYFGPGTRLTVL.

The chain has TRBV30 and TRBJ2-7; 9 bases align to TRBD1. V trimming: 0 bases; J trimming: 3 bases; junction bases outside the gene matches: 15. The length of the CDR3 is 18 residues. Germline V gives CDR1 GTSNPN, CDR2 SVGIG (reference sequence). The CDR3 protein is CAWSVRKSLGQGDYEQYF. CDR3 nucleotides: TGTGCCTGGAGTGTACGCAAATCCCTGGGACAGGGTGACTACGAGCAGTACTTC.

This chain links TRBV18 with TRBJ2-5; perhaps TRBD1 as D (5 bases). The CDR3 extends over 13 amino acids. The ends were cut back, 4 bases at V and 2 bases at J, with 8 bases in the middle. CDR1 and CDR2 (germline): KGHSH, LQKENI. CDR3 sequence (DNA): TGTGCCAGCTCACAAAGGGGACAAGAGACCCAGTACTTC. This encodes CASSQRGQETQYF.

This clone showed up just once. J is TRBJ2-1 and V is TRBV6-5, with D uncertain. CDR3 length equals 15 residues. Germline V gene data show CDR1 as MNHEY and CDR2 as SVGAGI. Trimming left V 0 bases short and J 2 bases short, with 8 bases between. Written as DNA, the CDR3 is TGTGCCAGCAGTTACTCGGGTATAACCTACAATGAGCAGTTCTTC. It translates to CASSYSGITYNEQFF.

This chain links TRBV11-2 with TRBJ2-7; D is perhaps TRBD1 (5 bases). The germline V gene encodes CDR1 SGHAT and CDR2 FQNNGV. V was clipped by 9 bases and J by 3 bases, with 9 bases between them. The CDR3 sequence is 11 residues long. CDR3 sequence (DNA): TGTGCCAGGCGCAGGGTCTACGAGCAGTACTTC. Protein product: CARRRVYEQYF.

The V and J genes are TRBV6-6 and TRBJ2-1; no clear D gene. Germline V lookup: CDR1 MNHNY, CDR2 SVGAGI (reference sequence). CDR3 size: 14 residues. Trimming removed 3 bases from V and 4 bases from J, with 10 bases in between. The CDR3 reads CASSYSPPYNEQFF. The CDR3 DNA is TGTGCCAGCAGTTATAGTCCCCCATACAATGAGCAGTTCTTC.

The rearrangement joins TRBV5-1 to TRBJ1-5, with 7 bases that match TRBD1. The germline V gene encodes CDR1 SGHRS and CDR2 YFSETQ. The CDR3 length is 16 residues. Germline trimming cut 0 bases from V and 4 bases from J; bases unmatched to any gene: 7. The CDR3 DNA reads TGCGCCAGCAGCTTGGGGCAGGGGGGAAGTAATCAGCCCCAGCATTTT. It yields the protein CASSLGQGGSNQPQHF.

The gene calls are TRBV6-4 and TRBJ1-1; possibly TRBD1 for D (5 bases). This CDR3 has 13 residues. Looked up from germline, CDR1 is MRHNA and CDR2 is SNTAGT. Trimming shortened V by 3 bases and J by 4 bases, and 9 bases separated the two germline ends. The CDR3, as DNA: TGTGCCAGCAGTGATCAGGGAGGCACTGAAGCTTTCTTT. Translating it yields CASSDQGGTEAFF.

This clone has only a few counts. The V and J genes are TRBV6-5 and TRBJ2-4; 8 bases line up with TRBD2. V lost 5 bases, J lost 8 bases, and 8 bases stayed unmatched. This CDR3 is 14 amino acids long. The V gene's germline CDR1 is MNHEY and CDR2 SVGAGI. CDR3 protein: CASSPREGHYIQYF. The CDR3 DNA reads TGTGCCAGCAGTCCCCGGGAGGGCCATTACATTCAGTACTTC.

The V gene is TRBV9, the J gene TRBJ2-1; D uncertain. Germline lookup yields CDR1 SGDLS and CDR2 YYNGEE. V was cut by 1 base and J by 0 bases, with 5 bases left in between. The CDR3 spans 14 residues. The CDR3 reads CASSVQSSYNEQFF. CDR3 sequence (DNA): TGTGCCAGCAGCGTACAGAGCTCCTACAATGAGCAGTTCTTC.

The chain is built from TRBV9 and TRBJ1-4; D is undetermined. This CDR3 region has 11 residues. V lost 3 bases and J lost 4, with 1 base in between. In germline, CDR1 is SGDLS, CDR2 YYNGEE. The CDR3 DNA reads as TGTGCCAGCAGCGATAATGAAAAACTGTTTTTT. Encoded protein: CASSDNEKLFF.